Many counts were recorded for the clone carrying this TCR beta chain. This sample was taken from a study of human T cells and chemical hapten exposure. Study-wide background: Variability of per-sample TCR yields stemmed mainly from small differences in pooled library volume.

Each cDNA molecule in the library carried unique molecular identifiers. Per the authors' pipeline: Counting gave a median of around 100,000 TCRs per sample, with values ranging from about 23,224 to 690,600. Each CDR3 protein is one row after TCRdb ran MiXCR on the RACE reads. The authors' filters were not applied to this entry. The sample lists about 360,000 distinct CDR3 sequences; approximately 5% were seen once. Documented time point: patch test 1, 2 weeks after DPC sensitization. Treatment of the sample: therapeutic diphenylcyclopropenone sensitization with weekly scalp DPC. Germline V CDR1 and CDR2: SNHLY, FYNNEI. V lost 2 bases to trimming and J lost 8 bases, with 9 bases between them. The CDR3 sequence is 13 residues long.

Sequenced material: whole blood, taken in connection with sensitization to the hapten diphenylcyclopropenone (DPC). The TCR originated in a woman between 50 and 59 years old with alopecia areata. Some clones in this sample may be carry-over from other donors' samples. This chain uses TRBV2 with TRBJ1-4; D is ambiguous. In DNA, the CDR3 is TGTGCCAGCAGTGAACCCTTGTGGGAAAAACTGTTTTTT. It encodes CASSEPLWEKLFF. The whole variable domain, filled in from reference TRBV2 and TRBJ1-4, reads EPEVTQTPSHQVTQMGQEVILRCVPISNHLYFYWYRQILGQKVEFLVSFYNNEISEKSEIFDDQFSVERPDGSNFTLKIRSTKLEDSAMYFCASSEPLWEKLFFGSGTQLSVL.